This is a list of T cell receptor beta chains from one sample in a study of OX40 agonist ivuxolimab in advanced cancers. TCRdb keeps only in-frame clones here, not all; method: immunoSEQ multiplex PCR. The data contain more than 75,000 clones, about 81% of them singletons. The specimen comprised CD4+ or CD8+ T cells sorted from blood, sampled in a trial of the OX40 agonist ivuxolimab. Source of these receptors: an adult with an advanced solid tumor such as melanoma, head and neck, liver or kidney cancer. CDR3s include the opening cysteine and the closing phenylalanine or tryptophan. The order of the fields is clone size, J gene, D gene, V gene, CDR3 DNA, CDR3 protein. A D gene is named only where the DNA matches it firmly. Only part of the rows carry a size: once, few, many, or a class if the clone is expanded.

many TRBJ2-7 TRBD2 TRBV19 TGTGCCAGTAATCACCGGGCCCTGGGAGGGGAGCAGTACTTC CASNHRALGGEQYF
. TRBJ2-6 . TRBV7-9 TGTGCCAGCATCCGATACCCCACCCGGGGAAATTCTGGGGCCAACGTCCTGACTTTC CASIRYPTRGNSGANVLTF
. TRBJ1-1 . TRBV7-9 TGTGCCAGCAGCTTGGCCCTTACGGGGAACGCTGAAGCTTTCTTT CASSLALTGNAEAFF
few TRBJ2-2 . TRBV7-7 TGTGCCAGCAGCTTGAGGAGGGCGGGGGAGCTGTTTTTT CASSLRRAGELFF
. TRBJ2-1 TRBD2 TRBV9 TGTGCCAGCAGCGTAGAAGGGACTAGCGGATCAGAGCAGTTCTTC CASSVEGTSGSEQFF
few TRBJ2-2 TRBD2 TRBV4-2 TGTGCCAGCAGCCAAGGGCTAGCGGGGAACGAAGTTACCGGGGAGCTGTTTTTT CASSQGLAGNEVTGELFF
. TRBJ2-1 . TRBV6-4 TGTGCCAGCAGTGACGAGCGGATTACAAGCAATGAGCAGTTCTTC CASSDERITSNEQFF
once TRBJ1-6 TRBD1 TRBV11-2 TGTGCCAGCAGCTTCACGGACAGGGGGAATTCACCCCTCCACTTT CASSFTDRGNSPLHF
. TRBJ1-1 TRBD1 TRBV19 TGTGCCAGTTCGACAGGGGGTAACACTGAAGCTTTCTTT CASSTGGNTEAFF
once TRBJ1-5 . TRBV11-2 TGTGCCAGCAGCTTAAATCCAGGGTATGTTCAGCCCCAGCATTTT CASSLNPGYVQPQHF
. TRBJ2-7 . TRBV7-2 TGTGCCAGCAGCTTAGCCGGGGGCGCAGGGTACGAGCAGTACTTC CASSLAGGAGYEQYF
. TRBJ2-7 . TRBV4-3 TGCGCCAGCAGCCAAGCCGGAAGTGCCTACGAGCAGTACTTC CASSQAGSAYEQYF
few TRBJ1-1 . TRBV4-2 TGTGCCAGCAGCCAAGATAATGGGGGGCTGGTGGCTTTCTTT CASSQDNGGLVAFF
. TRBJ1-2 . TRBV9 TGTGCCAGCAGCGTAGCGGGTGGTAGCTATGGCTACACCTTC CASSVAGGSYGYTF
. TRBJ1-1 . TRBV28 TGTGCCAGCATAGTTTCTGGTGTGTTGAACACTGAAGCTTTCTTT CASIVSGVLNTEAFF
. TRBJ2-2 TRBD2 TRBV11-2 TGTGCCAGCAGCTTAGCTACGGGACTAGCGGCCGGGGAGCTGTTTTTT CASSLATGLAAGELFF
. TRBJ1-1 . TRBV2 TGTGCCAGCAGTGAATGGGGGGGACGGAACACTGAAGCTTTCTTT CASSEWGGRNTEAFF
. TRBJ1-1 TRBD1 TRBV27 TGTGCCAGCAATGGACAGGGAGGGGGCACTGAAGCTTTCTTT CASNGQGGGTEAFF
once TRBJ1-1 . TRBV7-9 TGTGCCAGCAGCTTACGTTCTGCAGGGGTGAACACTGAAGCTTTCTTT CASSLRSAGVNTEAFF
once TRBJ2-3 TRBD2 TRBV7-2 TGTGCCAGCAGCTTATTATCTAGCGGGAGGGCCACAGATACGCAGTATTTT CASSLLSSGRATDTQYF
. TRBJ1-2 . TRBV30 TGTGCCTGGAGTCCCCCTGGGGGCAGAAAATATGGCTACACCTTC CAWSPPGGRKYGYTF
. TRBJ2-3 . TRBV10-1 TGCGCCAGCAGTGACAGCGGGCCAGATACGCAGTATTTT CASSDSGPDTQYF
. TRBJ2-2 . TRBV5-5 TGTGCCAGCAGGACAGGAGTCGCGAACACCGGGGAGCTGTTTTTT CASRTGVANTGELFF
. TRBJ2-1 . TRBV7-2 TGTGCCAGCAGCTTAGAAGTAGGACCCTACAATGAGCAGTTCTTC CASSLEVGPYNEQFF
. TRBJ2-7 TRBD2 TRBV6-5 TGTGCCAGCAGTTATTCTACTAGCGGGACAAACTACGAGCAGTACTTC CASSYSTSGTNYEQYF
. TRBJ1-5 . TRBV11-2 TGTGCCAGCAGCCACACCTGGGGGGGCTTCCGGCCCCAGCATTTT CASSHTWGGFRPQHF
. TRBJ1-1 TRBD1 TRBV29-1 TGCAGCGTGCCCCCGGGACAGGGGATCCCTGAAGCTTTCTTT CSVPPGQGIPEAFF
. TRBJ1-1 . TRBV2 TGTGCCAGCATGAGGGACGGACAACGGGGGACTGAAGCTTTCTTT CASMRDGQRGTEAFF
once TRBJ2-1 . TRBV19 TGTGCCAGTAGTAAGGGGGTTACCAGCGGGAACTACAATGAGCAGTTCTTC CASSKGVTSGNYNEQFF
. TRBJ2-7 . TRBV27 TGTGCCAGCAGTTTAGCGGCAGGCTCCTACGAGCAGTACTTC CASSLAAGSYEQYF
. TRBJ1-2 TRBD1 TRBV5-1 TGCGCCAGCAGCGTGGACAGGGTGCATGGCTACACCTTC CASSVDRVHGYTF
. TRBJ2-1 . TRBV9 TGTGCCAGCGGGGCTTTCGACAATGAGCAGTTCTTC CASGAFDNEQFF
. TRBJ1-6 . TRBV27 TGTGCCAGCAGTTTATCCGGGGGTTCACCCCTCCACTTT CASSLSGGSPLHF
. TRBJ2-5 . TRBV14 TGTGCCAGCAGCCAAGTAGGCCAGGGTAGAAAGACCCAGTACTTC CASSQVGQGRKTQYF
. TRBJ1-1 . TRBV5-4 TGTGCCAGCAGCTTGCTCGTTGGCACTGAAGCTTTCTTT CASSLLVGTEAFF
. TRBJ2-1 TRBD2 TRBV18 TGTGCCAGCTCACTACGACTAGCGGACAATGAGCAGTTCTTC CASSLRLADNEQFF
. TRBJ2-5 TRBD2 TRBV9 TGTGCCAGCAGCGTAGACGCGGGGGTAGGGGAGACCCAGTACTTC CASSVDAGVGETQYF
. TRBJ1-5 . TRBV15 TGTGCCACCAGCAGAGATTACCTTTATAGCAATCAGCCCCAGCATTTT CATSRDYLYSNQPQHF